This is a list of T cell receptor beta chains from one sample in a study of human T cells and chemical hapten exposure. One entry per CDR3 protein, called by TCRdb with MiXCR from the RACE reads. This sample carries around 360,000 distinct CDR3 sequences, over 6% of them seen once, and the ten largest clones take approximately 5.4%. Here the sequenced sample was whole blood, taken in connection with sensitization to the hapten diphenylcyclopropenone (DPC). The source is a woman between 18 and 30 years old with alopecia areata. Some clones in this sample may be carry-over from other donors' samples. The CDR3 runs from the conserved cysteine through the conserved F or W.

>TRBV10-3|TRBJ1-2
CAISEPSGPGPEYGYTF
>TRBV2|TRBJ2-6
CASGEHGSGANVLTF
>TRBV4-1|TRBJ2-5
CASSQQTSLYQETQYF
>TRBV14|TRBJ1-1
CASSHRGGLNTEAFF
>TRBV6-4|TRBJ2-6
CASAPQAASGANVLTF
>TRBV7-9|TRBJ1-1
CASSLAGTAKGTEAFF
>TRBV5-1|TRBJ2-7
CASSLGNSGLGIAEQYF
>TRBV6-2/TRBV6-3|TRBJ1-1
CASSRGALASRGRRAFF
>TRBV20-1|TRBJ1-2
CSASPDPGRYGYTF
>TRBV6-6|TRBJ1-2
CASSYSQGWDYGYTF
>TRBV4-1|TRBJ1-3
CASSQEGAGTVSGNTIYF
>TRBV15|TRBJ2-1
CATSRDTSNEQFF
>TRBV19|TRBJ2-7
CASSILAGEGYEQYF
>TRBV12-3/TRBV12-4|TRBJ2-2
CASSPQRNTGELFF
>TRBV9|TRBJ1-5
CASSVDYGQPQHF
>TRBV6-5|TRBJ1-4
CASRSRGTNEKLFF
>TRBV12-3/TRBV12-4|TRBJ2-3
CASSSDLGGPLTDTQYF
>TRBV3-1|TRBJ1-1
CARGPTGKREAFF
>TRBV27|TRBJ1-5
CASSGPNQPQHF
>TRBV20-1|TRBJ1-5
CSANPGQGDYQPQHF
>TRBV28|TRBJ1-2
CASSLQAKGYTF
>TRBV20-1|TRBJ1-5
CSARDRDSTQQPQHF
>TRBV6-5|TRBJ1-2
CASSLGDPVNYGYTF
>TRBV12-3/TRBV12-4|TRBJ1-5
CASRPAGGNQPQHF
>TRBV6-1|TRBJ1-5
CASETGDAGNQPQHF
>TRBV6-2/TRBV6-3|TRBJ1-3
CASTKGRGSGNTIYF
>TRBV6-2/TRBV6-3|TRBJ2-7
CASSSRLYEQYF
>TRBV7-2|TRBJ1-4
CASSLGGANEKLFF
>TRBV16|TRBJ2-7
CASSPLHYEQYF
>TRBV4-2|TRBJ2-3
CASSQDYLAATDTQYF
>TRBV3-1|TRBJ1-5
CASSQVENQPQHF
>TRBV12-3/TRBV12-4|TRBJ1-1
CASSIWTGGTEAFF
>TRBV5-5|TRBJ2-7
CASARDRDSYEQYF
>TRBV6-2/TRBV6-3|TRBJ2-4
CATRSRSTGPIAKNIQYF
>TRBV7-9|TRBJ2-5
CASRTGLGETQYF
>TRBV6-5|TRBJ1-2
CASSSDREAYGYTF
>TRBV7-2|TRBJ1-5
CASSFRGQIHQPQHF
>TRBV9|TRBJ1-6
CASSFTGIPASNSPLHF
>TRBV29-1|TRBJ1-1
CRGMGEGTEAFF
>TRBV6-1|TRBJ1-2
CASSPVSDNYGYTF
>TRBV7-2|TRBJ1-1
CASSPNRDRAPEAFF
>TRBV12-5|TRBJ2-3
CASGPLAGSPDTQYF
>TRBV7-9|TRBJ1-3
CASSSWGQTGDPGNTIYF
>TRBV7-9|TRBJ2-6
CASNIQGPGANVLTF
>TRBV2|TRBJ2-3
CASREDRGEADTQYF
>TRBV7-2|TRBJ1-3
CASSLVPRDSYSGNTIYF
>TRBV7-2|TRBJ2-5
CASSLVWGSQETQYF
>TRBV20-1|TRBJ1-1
CSAPSPARITEAFF
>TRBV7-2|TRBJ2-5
CASTLRETQYF
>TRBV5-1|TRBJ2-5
CASSLVPGGIQETQYF